This TCR beta chain is from a study of T cell changes during pregnancy in multiple sclerosis. The V segment lost 4 bases and the J segment 3 bases; nucleotides outside the gene matches: 6. Germline CDR1 reads LNHDA; CDR2 reads SQIVND (reference sequence). The CDR3 extends over 15 amino acids. In its sample, this clone was seen a few times. The protocol was immunoSEQ multiplex PCR, while the TCRdb copy is restricted to in-frame clones and leaves out a portion. Counted here are about 38,000 clones, roughly 89% occurring once; the ten biggest clones make up 0.56%. The sequence was obtained from a female donor with multiple sclerosis, enrolled in a pregnancy study. The sample in question was CD4+ T cells from peripheral blood mononuclear cells, obtained before pregnancy. The chain recombines TRBV19 with TRBJ1-2; 9 bases are a match to TRBD1. The CDR3 sequence is CASSTPRQGDYGYTF. The CDR3 region has the DNA TGTGCCAGTAGTACCCCCCGACAGGGGGACTATGGCTACACCTTC.